These 11 T cell receptor beta chains came from one sample sequenced in a study of beta chain features in type 1 diabetes. Expressed TCRB transcripts were sequenced after all isolated RNA was converted to cDNA. This table comes from immunoSEQ multiplex PCR, and its TCRdb copy is limited to in-frame clones, with some not included. The sample holds 400,000 to 600,000 clones, approximately 30% seen once. Sequences were obtained from naive CD4+ T cells from blood. These receptors were obtained from a man between 18 and 29 years old in good health.

This rearrangement joins TRBV6-5 to TRBJ2-1; D might be TRBD1 or TRBD2, each matching 6 bases. Looked up from germline, CDR1 is MNHEY and CDR2 is SVGAGI. V was clipped by 5 bases and J by 4 bases, with 15 bases between them. CDR3 size: 15 residues. CDR3 residues: CASSRGHHLYNEQFF. The CDR3 nucleotides read TGTGCCAGCAGTCGGGGGCACCACCTATACAATGAGCAGTTCTTC.

This clone was picked up one time. CDR3 nucleotide sequence: TGTGCCAGGAGACTAGCCACATCCTACGAGCAGTACTTC. Its protein is CARRLATSYEQYF. The chain joins TRBV19 to TRBJ2-7; 7 bases line up with TRBD2. The CDR3 loop spans 13 amino acids. Germline V gene data show CDR1 as LNHDA and CDR2 as SQIVND (reference sequence). V lost 9 bases and J lost 1; bases outside the gene matches: 6.

This rearrangement joins TRBV7-2 to TRBJ2-7, with D uncertain. The CDR3 sequence is 13 residues long. Germline V gives CDR1 SGHTA, CDR2 FQGNSA. Trimming removed 2 bases at V and 6 bases at J, with 11 bases between. The CDR3 DNA follows: TGTGCCAGCAGCTTATGGCTTGATGGCGAGCAGTACTTC. Its protein product is CASSLWLDGEQYF.

This clone showed up just a few times. The V and J genes are TRBV21-1 and TRBJ2-7; the D call TRBD1 from the table was never checked on the DNA. TRBV21-1 is a documented pseudogene. This CDR3 has 14 residues. The CDR3, as DNA: TGTGCCAGCAGCAAAGTGGAGACAGGGCACGAGCAGTACTTC. Its protein is CASSKVETGHEQYF.

V and J are TRBV29-1 and TRBJ1-3, with 7 bases lining up with TRBD1. This CDR3 comprises 13 residues. V was clipped by 7 bases and J by 0 bases; unmatched bases: 3. Per the germline V gene, CDR1 is SQVTM and CDR2 is ANQGSEA. This chain's CDR3 is CSARGNSGNTIYF. CDR3 nucleotides: TGCAGCGCCAGGGGGAACTCTGGAAACACCATATATTTT.

The genes are TRBV2 and TRBJ2-7, with 7 bases identical to TRBD2. Germline V lookup: CDR1 SNHLY, CDR2 FYNNEI. Trimming at V came to 6 bases and at J to 6 bases, leaving 2 bases not matched to a gene. The CDR3 has 11 amino acids. The CDR3 DNA sequence: TGTGCCAGCAGACGGGAGGCCGAGCAGTACTTC. Protein sequence: CASRREAEQYF. Full variable domain (outside the CDR3, taken from reference TRBV2 and TRBJ2-7): EPEVTQTPSHQVTQMGQEVILRCVPISNHLYFYWYRQILGQKVEFLVSFYNNEISEKSEIFDDQFSVERPDGSNFTLKIRSTKLEDSAMYFCASRREAEQYFGPGTRLTVT.

This clone occurred once. This chain connects TRBV19 to TRBJ1-5, with TRBD1 matching 7 bases. Germline assignment: CDR1 LNHDA and CDR2 SQIVND (reference sequence). V was pared by 5 bases and J by 5 bases, with 9 bases of the junction left unmatched. The CDR3 consists of 15 residues. CDR3 region: CASSPRQGPYQPQHF. The CDR3 region has the DNA TGTGCCAGTAGTCCAAGACAGGGCCCCTATCAGCCCCAGCATTTT.

The rearrangement joins TRBV2 to TRBJ2-1, with unresolved D. Germline V lookup: CDR1 SNHLY, CDR2 FYNNEI. V was pared by 2 bases and J by 6 bases, with 5 bases between. This CDR3 has 12 amino acids. This CDR3 is CASSELGNEQFF. CDR3 DNA sequence: TGTGCCAGCAGTGAACTGGGCAATGAGCAGTTCTTC.

This clone was observed a few times. The chain employs TRBV28 and TRBJ1-3; 7 positions match TRBD1. Losses at the gene ends were 6 bases for V and 0 bases for J; bases not matched to a gene: 5. Germline V gives CDR1 MDHEN, CDR2 SYDVKM. The CDR3 consists of 15 residues. The CDR3 DNA reads as TGTGCCAGCAGCATCCGGACAGGCTCTGGAAACACCATATATTTT. It is translated as CASSIRTGSGNTIYF.

In its sample, this clone was seen a few times. This chain uses TRBV2 with TRBJ2-1; D may match TRBD1 or TRBD2 (5 bases each). The CDR3 length is 14 residues. CDR1 and CDR2 from the germline V gene are SNHLY and FYNNEI. V lost 4 bases, J lost 2 bases, and 9 bases lay in between. This CDR3 is CASSAWGTYNEQFF. Here the CDR3 DNA reads TGTGCCAGCAGTGCCTGGGGGACCTACAATGAGCAGTTCTTC.

This clone was recorded a few times. The rearrangement links TRBV14 to TRBJ2-7, with TRBD1 identical over 10 bases. The junction had 4 bases not matched to a gene; V was cut back by 7 bases and J by 1 base. The germline CDR1 and CDR2 sequences are SGHDN and FVKESK. The CDR3 covers 14 residues. In DNA form, the CDR3 reads TGTGCCAGCAACCGACAGGGGGCTTCCTACGAGCAGTACTTC. As protein: CASNRQGASYEQYF. The whole variable domain, filled in from reference TRBV14 and TRBJ2-7, reads EAGVTQFPSHSVIEKGQTVTLRCDPISGHDNLYWYRRVMGKEIKFLLHFVKESKQDESGMPNNRFLAERTGGTYSTLKVQPAELEDSGVYFCASNRQGASYEQYFGPGTRLTVT.